This is a list of T cell receptor beta chains from one sample in a study of T-cell reconstitution after alpha-beta-depleted transplantation in children. Via MiXCR, TCRdb re-called the PCR reads, giving one row per CDR3 protein. This sample carries 300,000 to 400,000 distinct CDR3 sequences, roughly 13% of them seen once, and the ten largest clones take around 4.1%. The specimen was PBMCs, collected from the stem cell graft. These receptors all come from a human donor who donated a stem cell graft to a child with Fanconi anemia. CDR3s include the opening cysteine and the closing phenylalanine or tryptophan. A D gene is named only where the DNA matches it firmly. The size of a clone is reported for some rows only, either as once, few or many, or as a class for expanded clones.

size: few
V: TRBV12-3/TRBV12-4
J: TRBJ1-1
D: NA
DNA: TGTGCCAGCAGTTTATCCTGGACAGAGAACACTGAAGCTTTCTTT
CDR3: CASSLSWTENTEAFF

size: few
V: TRBV7-9
J: TRBJ1-1
D: TRBD1
DNA: TGTGCCAGCAGCTTAACGGGACAGGGGGTTGCTGAAGCTTTCTTT
CDR3: CASSLTGQGVAEAFF

size: many
V: TRBV12-3/TRBV12-4
J: TRBJ1-1
D: TRBD1
DNA: TGTGCCAGCAGTCCGACAGGGGAACGAGGATCGAACACTGAAGCTTTCTTT
CDR3: CASSPTGERGSNTEAFF

size: few
V: TRBV5-1
J: TRBJ1-1
D: NA
DNA: TGCGCCAGCAGCTTGAACAGACCGAACACTGAAGCTTTCTTT
CDR3: CASSLNRPNTEAFF

size: NA
V: TRBV13
J: TRBJ1-1
D: NA
DNA: TGTGCCAGCAGCCATATTACATCGACAGCCTTGAACACTGAAGCTTTCTTT
CDR3: CASSHITSTALNTEAFF

size: NA
V: TRBV6-1
J: TRBJ2-7
D: NA
DNA: TGTGCCAGCAGTCTGGGGACTGTCGGCTACGAGCAGTACTTC
CDR3: CASSLGTVGYEQYF

size: many
V: TRBV12-3/TRBV12-4
J: TRBJ2-5
D: TRBD1
DNA: TGTGCCAGCACCGAAACAGGGGGAGAGACCCAGTACTTC
CDR3: CASTETGGETQYF

size: many
V: TRBV20-1
J: TRBJ2-4
D: TRBD2
DNA: TGCAGCTCGCTAGCGGGGGGGAATGCCAAAAACATTCAGTACTTC
CDR3: CSSLAGGNAKNIQYF

size: many
V: TRBV20-1
J: TRBJ2-3
D: TRBD1
DNA: TGCAGTGCCCACGGGACAGTTATTACAGATACGCAGTATTTT
CDR3: CSAHGTVITDTQYF

size: NA
V: TRBV5-1
J: TRBJ2-6
D: TRBD2
DNA: TGCGCCAGCAGCTTGGAGCTAGCGGGGGCTGGGGCCAACGTCCTGACTTTC
CDR3: CASSLELAGAGANVLTF

size: NA
V: TRBV7-8
J: TRBJ2-5
D: NA
DNA: TGTGCCAGCAGCAACGACAGGCAAGAGACCCAGTACTTC
CDR3: CASSNDRQETQYF

size: many
V: TRBV29-1
J: TRBJ2-5
D: NA
DNA: TGCAGCGTAACCGACGATAAAGAGACCCAGTACTTC
CDR3: CSVTDDKETQYF

size: NA
V: TRBV7-9
J: TRBJ2-1
D: TRBD2
DNA: TGTGCCAGCAGCTTAGCGGGACTAGCCCACAATGAGCAGTTCTTC
CDR3: CASSLAGLAHNEQFF

size: many
V: TRBV6-2/TRBV6-3
J: TRBJ1-5
D: NA
DNA: TGTGCCAGCAGCCCCGGAGGGGTGAAGCCCCAGCATTTT
CDR3: CASSPGGVKPQHF

size: NA
V: TRBV6-1
J: TRBJ2-5
D: TRBD2
DNA: TGTGCCAGCAGTGAGCCGGGACTAGGAGAGACCCAGTACTTC
CDR3: CASSEPGLGETQYF

size: few
V: TRBV7-9
J: TRBJ1-2
D: NA
DNA: TGTGCTACCCTTGTGGGAGGGTTAGGCTACACCTTC
CDR3: CATLVGGLGYTF

size: NA
V: TRBV29-1
J: TRBJ2-3
D: NA
DNA: TGCAGCGTTGAAGAGGTGGGGAAAGATACGCAGTATTTT
CDR3: CSVEEVGKDTQYF

size: NA
V: TRBV24-1
J: TRBJ2-1
D: TRBD2
DNA: TGTGCCACCAGTGACCCAACTAGCGGGGGGGGATTGGGAGATGAGCAGTTCTTC
CDR3: CATSDPTSGGGLGDEQFF

size: few
V: TRBV29-1
J: TRBJ1-1
D: NA
DNA: TGCAGCGTTCCTGTGGGGGGTGACACTGAAGCTTTCTTT
CDR3: CSVPVGGDTEAFF

size: NA
V: TRBV10-1
J: TRBJ2-7
D: TRBD1
DNA: TGCGCCAGCAGCCCGGGACAGCCCTACGAGCAGTACTTC
CDR3: CASSPGQPYEQYF

size: NA
V: TRBV12-3/TRBV12-4
J: TRBJ1-4
D: NA
DNA: TGTGCCAGCAGCCCAGTACAGGGCAAGGGGAATGAAAAACTGTTTTTT
CDR3: CASSPVQGKGNEKLFF

size: NA
V: TRBV9
J: TRBJ2-1
D: TRBD1
DNA: TGTGCCAGCAGCCCTATGACAGGGAGTGGTGGTAAGCAGTTCTTC
CDR3: CASSPMTGSGGKQFF

size: NA
V: TRBV4-3
J: TRBJ2-5
D: NA
DNA: TGCGCCAGCAGTCCGGGACTCTCAAGTTTTGTGGAGACCCAGTACTTC
CDR3: CASSPGLSSFVETQYF

size: few
V: TRBV20-1
J: TRBJ1-1
D: NA
DNA: TGCAGTGCTCCGAGAGGACTCACTGAAGCTTTCTTT
CDR3: CSAPRGLTEAFF

size: many
V: TRBV29-1
J: TRBJ2-5
D: NA
DNA: TGCAGCGTTGGTACCTGGGGTGGATCCCAAGAGACCCAGTACTTC
CDR3: CSVGTWGGSQETQYF